The 30 T cell receptor beta chains reported below all come from one sample, sequenced in a study of shared clonotypes between healthy human individuals. Sequencing used immunoSEQ multiplex PCR; TCRdb keeps in-frame clones, though not all of them. The data hold around 2.1 million clones, with 90% to 95% observed a single time. Naivety among CD8 cells was defined by CD45RO negativity and positive CCR7 selection, thereby excluding terminally differentiated effector memory CD45RA+ cells. What was sequenced was naive CD8+ T cells from PBMCs. The source of these receptors is a man younger than 35 in good health. Some clones in this sample may be carry-over from other donors' samples.

The rearrangement joins TRBV4-3 to TRBJ2-7; D might be TRBD2 (5 bases). The V gene lost 5 bases and the J gene lost 4 bases, with 18 bases spanning the gap. The CDR3 runs to 15 residues. Germline CDR1 LGHNA, CDR2 YSLEER. CDR3 loop: CASSSRTSTSYEQYF. CDR3 nucleotides: TGCGCCAGCAGCTCTCGGACCTCAACTAGTTACGAGCAGTACTTC.

The table lists this clone with a few counts. The genes are TRBV13 and TRBJ1-2; TRBD1 matches at 7 bases. J gave up 6 bases and V 2 bases, and 0 bases lay outside the gene matches. The CDR3 runs to 12 residues. CDR1 is PRHDT and CDR2 is FYEKMQ in the germline V gene (reference sequence). The CDR3, as DNA: TGTGCCAGCAGCTTACAGGGGGATGGCTACACCTTC. Residues: CASSLQGDGYTF.

The sample holds one count of this clone. This chain links TRBV14 with TRBJ2-1; 7 positions match TRBD2. Germline CDR1 reads SGHDN; CDR2 reads FVKESK. The CDR3 is made up of 16 amino acids. V was clipped by 5 bases and J by 3 bases; unmatched bases: 10. CDR3 bases: TGTGCCAGCAGCTCAGAGCGGGGAGGACGCTACAATGAGCAGTTCTTC. It specifies CASSSERGGRYNEQFF.

The sample holds a few counts of this clone. The V gene is TRBV4-3, the J gene TRBJ1-1, with a weak D call TRBD1 (5 bases). Germline V lookup: CDR1 LGHNA, CDR2 YSLEER. V was clipped by 4 bases and J by 4 bases, with 7 bases between them. The CDR3 has 12 amino acids. The CDR3 nucleotides are TGCGCCAGCAGCCCCACAGGCACTGAAGCTTTCTTT. Its protein product is CASSPTGTEAFF.

V gene TRBV6-6 combines with J gene TRBJ1-1; 7 nucleotides match TRBD1. Germline lookup yields CDR1 MNHNY and CDR2 SVGAGI (reference sequence). Trimming cost V 10 bases and J 5 bases; bases outside gene matches: 10. This CDR3 spans 13 amino acids. The CDR3: CAIRATGETEAFF. CDR3 DNA sequence: TGTGCCATCCGGGCCACAGGGGAAACTGAAGCTTTCTTT.

This chain uses TRBV7-2 with TRBJ2-5; 7 nucleotides line up with TRBD2. The J segment lost 5 bases and the V segment lost 1 base, leaving 7 bases of the junction unmatched. Germline CDR1 reads SGHTA; CDR2 reads FQGNSA. CDR3 length: 15 amino acids. CDR3 DNA sequence: TGTGCCAGCAGCTTAGGGGTGACTAGCTGGGAGACCCAGTACTTC. This codes for CASSLGVTSWETQYF.

V usage is TRBV7-2 and J usage is TRBJ2-1; D is ambiguous. The CDR3 loop spans 15 amino acids. Germline V gene data show CDR1 as SGHTA and CDR2 as FQGNSA. V was cut by 3 bases and J by 4 bases, with 13 bases left in between. The CDR3 here is CASSFGGPGYNEQFF. CDR3 bases: TGTGCCAGCAGCTTCGGCGGACCCGGGTACAATGAGCAGTTCTTC. The variable domain in full, completed from reference TRBV7-2 and TRBJ2-1, reads GAGVSQSPSNKVTEKGKDVELRCDPISGHTALYWYRQSLGQGLEFLIYFQGNSAPDKSGLPSDRFSAERTGGSVSTLTIQRTQQEDSAVYLCASSFGGPGYNEQFFGPGTRLTVL.

This sequence joins TRBV11-2 and TRBJ2-3; D is possibly TRBD1 (5 bases). Germline loops: CDR1 SGHAT, CDR2 FQNNGV. V was shortened by 6 bases and J by 1 base, with 14 bases between the two germline ends. CDR3 length: 15 amino acids. Written as DNA, the CDR3 is TGTGCCAGCAGATTGTGGGGCTGGGGCACAGATACGCAGTATTTT. It encodes CASRLWGWGTDTQYF.

The V gene is TRBV19, the J gene TRBJ2-1; D remains ambiguous. Trimming left V 4 bases short and J 5 bases short, with 3 bases between. There are 11 residues in the CDR3. CDR1 is LNHDA, CDR2 SQIVND, per germline (reference sequence). The CDR3 bases are TGTGCCAGTAGTACCAACAATGAGCAGTTCTTC. Amino acid sequence: CASSTNNEQFF.

V usage is TRBV5-4 and J usage is TRBJ1-1; a possible D gene is TRBD1 (5 bases). CDR1 and CDR2 from the germline V gene are SGHNT and YYREEE (reference sequence). The V and J ends lost 10 bases and 1 base respectively, with 11 bases between them. The CDR3 covers 12 residues. The CDR3 nucleotides read TGTGCCTGCTACCAGGGGAACACTGAAGCTTTCTTT. This codes for CACYQGNTEAFF.

About this clone: The sample has other DNA sequences that encode this CDR3 too. The rearrangement uses TRBV7-9 and TRBJ2-1; TRBD2 agrees at 7 bases. The CDR3 covers 13 residues. The germline V gene has CDR1 SEHNR and CDR2 FQNEAQ (reference sequence). V was pared by 5 bases and J by 5 bases, with 3 bases of the junction left unmatched. CDR3 bases: TGTGCCAGCAGCCTGGCGGGGGACAATGAGCAGTTCTTC. Encoded protein: CASSLAGDNEQFF.

Remarks on this clone: A junction end diverges from the germline sequence, so it may reflect a read error. The chain uses TRBV7-9 and TRBJ2-1; D remains ambiguous. The CDR3 covers 14 residues. CDR1 SEHNR and CDR2 FQNEAQ come from the germline V gene (reference sequence). The CDR3 DNA reads as TGTGCCAGCAGCTTATTTCGGTCCTTCAATGAGCAGTTCTTC. The encoded protein is CASSLFRSFNEQFF. The variable domain in full, with the rest retrieved from reference TRBV7-9 and TRBJ2-1, is DTGVSQNPRHKITKRGQNVTFRCDPISEHNRLYWYRQTLGQGPEFLTYFQNEAQLEKSRLLSDRFSAERPKGSFSTLEIQRTEQGDSAMYLCASSLFRSFNEQFFGPGTRLTVL.

The gene calls are TRBV5-1 and TRBJ2-1, with D perhaps TRBD2 (5 bases). V lost 0 bases and J 8 bases, leaving 24 bases between the germline ends. Per the germline V gene, CDR1 is SGHRS and CDR2 is YFSETQ. The CDR3 runs to 18 residues. The CDR3 loop is CASSLARRIDEDGYEQFF. CDR3 in DNA: TGCGCCAGCAGCTTGGCCAGGAGGATAGATGAGGATGGCTATGAGCAGTTCTTC.

Notes on this clone: The sample has other DNA sequences that encode this CDR3 too. The genes are TRBV7-9 and TRBJ1-2; 7 positions agree with TRBD1. Per the germline V gene, CDR1 is SEHNR and CDR2 is FQNEAQ (reference sequence). The CDR3 has 14 amino acids. The trim removed 2 bases at V and 4 bases at J, leaving 4 bases unmatched. CDR3 nucleotides: TGTGCCAGCAGCTTAACCGGGACAGCCTATGGCTACACCTTC. Protein product: CASSLTGTAYGYTF.

This clone has more than one count but fewer than ten. Other DNA sequences within the sample encode an identical CDR3. The chain is built from TRBV7-9 and TRBJ1-1; no clear D gene. The CDR3 loop spans 13 amino acids. V was trimmed by 5 bases and J by 2 bases, leaving 9 bases between them. Germline values: CDR1 SEHNR, CDR2 FQNEAQ (reference sequence). CDR3 region: CASSLSGNTEAFF. CDR3 in DNA: TGTGCCAGCAGCCTAAGTGGCAACACTGAAGCTTTCTTT.

This clone has a single count. The rearrangement joins TRBV5-8 to TRBJ2-7; D unclear. The CDR3 runs to 14 residues. Germline-derived CDR1 and CDR2 are SGHTS and YDEGEE. V was cut by 2 bases and J by 3 bases, with 12 bases left in between. The CDR3 DNA reads TGTGCCAGCAGCTTTAGGAGATCCCACTACGAGCAGTACTTC. Protein product: CASSFRRSHYEQYF.

This chain links TRBV18 with TRBJ1-4, with TRBD1 matching over 9 bases. The J segment lost 11 bases and the V segment lost 0 bases, leaving 10 bases of the junction unmatched. This CDR3 is 16 amino acids long. Germline assignment: CDR1 KGHSH and CDR2 LQKENI. CDR3 in DNA: TGTGCCAGCTCACCACCGCCGGGACAGGGTTGGGTGAAACTGTTTTTT. Translation: CASSPPPGQGWVKLFF. Together with reference TRBV18 and TRBJ1-4, the CDR3 gives the full variable domain: NAGVMQNPRHLVRRRGQEARLRCSPMKGHSHVYWYRQLPEEGLKFMVYLQKENIIDESGMPKERFSAEFPKEGPSILRIQQVVRGDSAAYFCASSPPPGQGWVKLFFGSGTQLSVL.

The chain carries TRBV7-9 and TRBJ2-3; 7 positions match TRBD2. CDR1 SEHNR and CDR2 FQNEAQ come from the germline V gene (reference sequence). This CDR3 is 15 amino acids long. V lost 2 bases, J lost 1 base, and 3 bases stayed unmatched. CDR3 sequence: CASSLILAGTDTQYF. Written as DNA, the CDR3 is TGTGCCAGCAGCTTAATCCTAGCGGGCACAGATACGCAGTATTTT.

This clone was detected once. V and J are TRBV19 and TRBJ1-1; TRBD1 matches 9 bases. V shed 5 bases and J 0 bases; nucleotides not matched to a gene: 7. This CDR3 is 16 amino acids long. The germline V gene has CDR1 LNHDA and CDR2 SQIVND (reference sequence). CDR3 residues: CASSPGDREMNTEAFF. As DNA, the CDR3 is TGTGCCAGTAGTCCGGGGGACAGGGAAATGAACACTGAAGCTTTCTTT.

The rearrangement uses TRBV19 and TRBJ1-1; D gene unclear. Trimming removed 6 bases at V and 1 base at J, with 12 bases between. CDR1 LNHDA and CDR2 SQIVND come from the germline V gene (reference sequence). CDR3 length: 14 residues. CDR3 nucleotides: TGTGCCAGTAGCCTTCAGCTGGGGAACACTGAAGCTTTCTTT. Protein sequence: CASSLQLGNTEAFF. Drawing the rest from reference TRBV19 and TRBJ1-1, the complete variable domain is DGGITQSPKYLFRKEGQNVTLSCEQNLNHDAMYWYRQDPGQGLRLIYYSQIVNDFQKGDIAEGYSVSREKKESFPLTVTSAQKNPTAFYLCASSLQLGNTEAFFGQGTRLTVV.

The V call is TRBV11-2, the J call TRBJ2-2; D unclear. Germline CDR1 is SGHAT and CDR2 is FQNNGV. Trimming shortened V by 2 bases and J by 4 bases, and 5 bases separated the two germline ends. The CDR3 runs to 13 residues. CDR3 sequence: CASSLITTGELFF. The CDR3 DNA follows: TGTGCCAGCAGCTTAATAACCACCGGGGAGCTGTTTTTT.

The chain recombines TRBV2 with TRBJ2-2; a weak D match, TRBD1 (5 bases). The CDR3 extends over 16 amino acids. Germline V gene lookup returns CDR1 SNHLY and CDR2 FYNNEI. V was pared by 3 bases and J by 2 bases, with 13 bases between. CDR3 nucleotides: TGTGCCAGCAGTGATCCCCCAGGGTTAAACACCGGGGAGCTGTTTTTT. Translating gives CASSDPPGLNTGELFF.

This sequence joins TRBV7-8 and TRBJ2-7; possible D gene TRBD2, 5 bases. Germline V gene sequence: CDR1 SGHVS, CDR2 FQNEAQ. Trimming removed 1 base at V and 3 bases at J, with 10 bases between. This CDR3 is built from 14 residues. The CDR3 DNA reads as TGTGCCAGCAGCTTAGGGACTCGCCACTACGAGCAGTACTTC. It specifies CASSLGTRHYEQYF. Using reference TRBV7-8 and TRBJ2-7 for the parts outside the CDR3, the full variable domain is GAGVSQSPRYKVAKRGQDVALRCDPISGHVSLFWYQQALGQGPEFLTYFQNEAQLDKSGLPSDRFFAERPEGSVSTLKIQRTQQEDSAVYLCASSLGTRHYEQYFGPGTRLTVT.

The chain links TRBV9 to TRBJ1-1, with D perhaps TRBD1 (6 bases). Trimming removed 8 bases at V and 0 bases at J, with 17 bases between. The CDR3 runs 15 residues. CDR1 is SGDLS and CDR2 is YYNGEE in the germline V gene. The CDR3 loop reads CASGKTGFMNTEAFF. The DNA of the CDR3 is TGTGCCAGTGGAAAGACAGGATTCATGAACACTGAAGCTTTCTTT.

This rearrangement joins TRBV9 to TRBJ2-1; 10 bases align to TRBD2. J was trimmed by 10 bases and V by 0 bases; bases with no gene match: 7. The CDR3 totals 15 residues. Germline V CDR1 and CDR2: SGDLS, YYNGEE. In DNA, the CDR3 is TGTGCCAGCAGCGTAGCAGCGGGAGGGTCGGAAGAGCAGTTCTTC. Translation: CASSVAAGGSEEQFF.

The chain uses TRBV7-8 and TRBJ1-1; D is uncertain. The CDR3 has 17 amino acids. In germline, CDR1 is SGHVS, CDR2 FQNEAQ. V lost 1 base and J 1 base, leaving 16 bases between the germline ends. CDR3 bases: TGTGCCAGCAGCTTAGGGCCCTTTTACGGGTCGAACACTGAAGCTTTCTTT. Its protein product is CASSLGPFYGSNTEAFF.

This chain uses TRBV21-1 with TRBJ2-7. TRBV21-1 is tagged as a pseudogene. The CDR3 has 15 amino acids. CDR3 sequence reads: CASSKPFFEGYEQYF. The CDR3 bases are TGTGCCAGCAGCAAACCTTTTTTCGAAGGTTACGAGCAGTACTTC.

V usage is TRBV5-1 and J usage is TRBJ1-1, with 9 bases matching TRBD1. Unmatched junction bases numbered 8, after V lost 2 bases and J lost 3 bases. Germline values: CDR1 SGHRS, CDR2 YFSETQ. This CDR3 comprises 16 residues. The CDR3 DNA reads TGCGCCAGCAGCTTCGGACCACAGGGGGCCGACACTGAAGCTTTCTTT. It encodes CASSFGPQGADTEAFF.

The gene calls are TRBV27 and TRBJ2-7; 11 bases match TRBD1. Germline values: CDR1 MNHEY, CDR2 SMNVEV (reference sequence). V was pared by 3 bases and J by 2 bases, with 6 bases of the junction left unmatched. The CDR3 contains 16 residues. In DNA, the CDR3 is TGTGCCAGCAGTTTGTCCCCGGGACAGGGGGCCTACGAGCAGTACTTC. Amino acids: CASSLSPGQGAYEQYF.

The chain links TRBV2 to TRBJ1-2; possibly TRBD1 for D (6 bases). Deletions cut 5 bases from V and 6 bases from J, with 16 bases between. The CDR3 consists of 14 residues. CDR1 and CDR2 (germline): SNHLY, FYNNEI. CDR3 in amino acids: CASSRLQGEDGYTF. CDR3 DNA sequence: TGTGCCAGCAGTCGCCTACAGGGCGAAGATGGCTACACCTTC.